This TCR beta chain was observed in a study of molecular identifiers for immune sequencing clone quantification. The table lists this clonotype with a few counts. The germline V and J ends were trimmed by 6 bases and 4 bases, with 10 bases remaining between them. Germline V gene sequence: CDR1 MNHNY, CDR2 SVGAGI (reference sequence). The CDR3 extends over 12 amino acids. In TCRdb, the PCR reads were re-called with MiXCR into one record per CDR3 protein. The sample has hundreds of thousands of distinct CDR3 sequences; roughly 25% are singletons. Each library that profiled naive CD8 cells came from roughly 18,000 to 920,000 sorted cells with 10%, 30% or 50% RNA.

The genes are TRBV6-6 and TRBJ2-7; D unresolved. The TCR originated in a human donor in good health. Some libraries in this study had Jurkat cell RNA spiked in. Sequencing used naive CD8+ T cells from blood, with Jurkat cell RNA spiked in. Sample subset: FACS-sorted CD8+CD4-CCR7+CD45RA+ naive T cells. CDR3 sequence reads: CASRDLRYEQYF. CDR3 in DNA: TGTGCCAGCAGAGACCTTCGATACGAGCAGTACTTC.